This T cell receptor beta chain came from a study of cytomegalovirus exposure and HLA in healthy donors. Across the study: Researchers previously reported finding some 110 million unique TCR beta sequences from 150 million to 200 million T cells.

The PCR had 60 Vbeta and 13 Jbeta primers. TCRdb's table, derived via immunoSEQ multiplex PCR, lists solely in-frame clones and lacks some. This table holds over 110,000 clones. Turning to this clone: Its antigen remains unidentified.

Whole-study results and caveats: On later analysis, the bulk of CMV-associated TCR beta chains appeared to be HLA-restricted. Many donors shared some public TCRs, even though most TCR sequences were rare. Productive status was seen about 90% or about 30% of the time for most TCR beta V segments in an earlier analysis.

The CDR3 spans 14 residues. Trimming shortened V by 1 base and J by 1 base, and 7 bases separated the two germline ends. Germline CDR1 is MNHEY and CDR2 is SVGAGI. The source material was PBMCs. The chain carries TRBV6-5 and TRBJ1-1; D possibly corresponds to TRBD1 (6 bases). This clonotype was obtained from a male donor in good health and CMV-seronegative. DNA for the CDR3: TGTGCCAGCAGTTACTTGGGGGCGAACACTGAAGCTTTCTTT. It encodes CASSYLGANTEAFF.